This paragraph covers one TCR beta chain sequence. The target antigen is unknown. This CDR3 has 15 residues. Germline V gene sequence: CDR1 SQVTM, CDR2 ANQGSEA. Losses at the gene ends were 4 bases for V and 7 bases for J; bases not matched to a gene: 13. The sample belongs to a study of regulatory T cells in long-lasting Graves disease. About the research overall: More than 5 years of antithyroid drugs with positive TSH receptor antibodies defined persistent Graves' disease.

CDR3 regions were amplified by Arm-PCR using iRepertoire HTBI primers to build TCR beta libraries. Methods used by the authors: Throughout the samples, researchers identified fewer than 80 TRBV and about 15 TRBJ segments. TCRdb recomputed calls from the multiplex PCR reads with MiXCR, one row per CDR3 protein. The V and J calls shown here were made by TCRdb, not taken from the authors' results. Among fewer than 450,000 distinct CDR3 sequences listed, less than 25% were seen once. As to time point: persistent/refractory GD, antithyroid drugs over 5 years with positive TRAb. PBMCs were the source of the RNA used for TCR sequencing. Study results and caveats: Thyroid tissue was not sampled; only peripheral blood was. Persistent disease exhibited a predilection for TRBV28, TRBJ1-2 and TRBJ2-5.

This rearrangement joins TRBV29-1 to TRBJ2-3; the match to TRBD1 covers 8 bases. This TCR derives from a female donor with Graves disease. Sequencing was performed on peripheral blood mononuclear cells (PBMCs), taken when the disease was refractory, from a patient treated with antithyroid drugs. The CDR3 DNA reads TGCAGCGTTGTAATTGGGGACAGGAACCTACATACGCAGTATTTT. Protein product: CSVVIGDRNLHTQYF.